This T cell receptor (beta chain) was documented in a study of T-cell reconstitution after alpha-beta-depleted transplantation in children. The sample holds a few counts of this clonotype. Unique molecular identifiers were incorporated into the prepared TCRbeta library. TCRdb re-derived calls from the PCR reads in MiXCR, one entry per CDR3 protein. Of approximately 510,000 distinct CDR3 sequences in the sample, approximately 16% were seen once. The CDR3 is 19 residues long. The V gene end was trimmed by 3 bases and the J gene end by 6 bases; junction bases not matched to a gene: 16. Germline V lookup: CDR1 MNHNS, CDR2 SASEGT.

This receptor was identified in a human donor who donated a stem cell graft to a child with acute lymphoblastic leukemia. The gene calls are TRBV6-1 and TRBJ2-3; 12 bases match TRBD2. The material sequenced was PBMCs from the stem cell graft donor, taken from the stem cell graft. The CDR3 DNA reads as TGTGCCAGCAGTGATGCTGTCAAGGGACTAGCGGGCGCCTCCGATACGCAGTATTTT. Translating gives CASSDAVKGLAGASDTQYF.